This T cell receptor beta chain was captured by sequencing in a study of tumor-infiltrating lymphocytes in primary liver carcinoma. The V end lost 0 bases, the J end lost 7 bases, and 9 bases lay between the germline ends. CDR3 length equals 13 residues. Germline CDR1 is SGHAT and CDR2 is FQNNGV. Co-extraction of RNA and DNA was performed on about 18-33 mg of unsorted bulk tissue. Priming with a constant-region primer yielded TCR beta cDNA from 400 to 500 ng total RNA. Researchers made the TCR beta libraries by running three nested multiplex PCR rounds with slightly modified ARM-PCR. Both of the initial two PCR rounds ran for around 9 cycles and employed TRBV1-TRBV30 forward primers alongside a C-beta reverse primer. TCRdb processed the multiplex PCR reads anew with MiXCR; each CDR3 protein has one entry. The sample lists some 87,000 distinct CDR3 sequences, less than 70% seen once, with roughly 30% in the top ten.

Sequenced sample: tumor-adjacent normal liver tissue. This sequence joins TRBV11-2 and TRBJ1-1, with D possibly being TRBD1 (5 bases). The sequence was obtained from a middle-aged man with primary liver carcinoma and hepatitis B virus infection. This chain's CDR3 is CASSLESGSEAFF. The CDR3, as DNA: TGTGCCAGCAGCTTAGAGTCAGGGAGTGAAGCTTTCTTT.